This T cell receptor (beta chain) was retrieved from a study of technical replicates of blood from a few donors. The data were produced by immunoSEQ multiplex PCR, yet TCRdb's version contains in-frame clones alone and is incomplete. The table lists some 15,000 clones, about 85% of them singletons, with around a tenth in the top ten. The CDR3 is 16 amino acids. This chain connects TRBV21-1 to TRBJ1-1; TRBD1 is taken as the D call from the table, unchecked against the DNA. TRBV21-1 is a pseudogene. Material for sequencing was PBMCs. This TCR derives from a human donor in good health. Written as DNA, the CDR3 is TGTGCCAGCAGCAAAGTCTCGGCAGGGGGACGGACTGAAGCTTTCTTT. Translating gives CASSKVSAGGRTEAFF.